This TCR beta chain is drawn from a study of monozygotic twins with inflammatory bowel disease. Study-level points and caveats: Twins with IBD were found to have lower TCRbeta diversity (inverse Simpson) than healthy co-twins.

It was 3500 ng of total RNA that each TCR library used. A template switching step added UMIs, each with a 6-nucleotide sample barcode. Reprocessing the 5' RACE reads, TCRdb reports a single entry for every CDR3 protein and omits DNA. In total, the table holds about 440,000 distinct CDR3 sequences. The germline gives CDR1 SGHRS, CDR2 YFSETQ. The CDR3 runs 15 residues. Worth noting for this clonotype: Its antigen is unknown.

The sequenced sample was blood. The clonotype originates from a human donor with ulcerative colitis or Crohn's disease, or a healthy co-twin of an affected twin (not recorded which). This chain links TRBV5-1 with TRBJ2-5; TCRdb picks TRBD1, but there is no DNA to check that call. CDR3: CASSKTGGPQETQYF.